The 7 T cell receptor beta chains below come from one sample, sequenced in a study of T cell repertoires in ileal Crohn's disease. Repertoires were generated with immunoSEQ multiplex PCR, while TCRdb's copy carries only in-frame clones and drops some. The sample has 5,500 to 7,500 clones; approximately 80% are singletons. Sequenced material: ileal tissue. All receptors derive from an adult with Crohn's disease.

The genes are TRBV7-3 and TRBJ2-2; D unclear. Germline V gene lookup returns CDR1 SGHTA and CDR2 FQGTGA. This CDR3 comprises 12 residues. The V end was cut by 3 bases, the J end by 7 bases, with 6 bases between. The DNA for the CDR3 is TGTGCCAGCAGCTTCCCGGGCGGGGAGCTGTTTTTT. Encoded protein: CASSFPGGELFF. Variable domain in full (rest from reference TRBV7-3 and TRBJ2-2): GAGVSQTPSNKVTEKGKYVELRCDPISGHTALYWYRQSLGQGPEFLIYFQGTGAADDSGLPNDRFFAVRPEGSVSTLKIQRTERGDSAVYLCASSFPGGELFFGEGSRLTVL.

This chain uses TRBV28 with TRBJ1-2, with TRBD1 identical over 7 bases. With V trimmed by 5 bases and J by 1 base, 10 bases remained unmatched. Germline loops: CDR1 MDHEN, CDR2 SYDVKM. CDR3 length equals 16 residues. CDR3 sequence: CASSDPGQRHNYGYTF. As DNA, the CDR3 is TGTGCCAGCAGTGACCCGGGACAGAGACATAACTATGGCTACACCTTC.

The chain links TRBV5-1 to TRBJ1-1, with D possibly matching TRBD1 (6 bases). The CDR3 has 13 amino acids. The ends were cut back, 7 bases at V and 3 bases at J, with 13 bases in the middle. Per the germline V gene, CDR1 is SGHRS and CDR2 is YFSETQ. DNA for the CDR3: TGCGCCAGCGGCTCGGGACAAGACACTGAAGCTTTCTTT. As protein: CASGSGQDTEAFF. Variable domain in full (rest from reference TRBV5-1 and TRBJ1-1): KAGVTQTPRYLIKTRGQQVTLSCSPISGHRSVSWYQQTPGQGLQFLFEYFSETQRNKGNFPGRFSGRQFSNSRSEMNVSTLELGDSALYLCASGSGQDTEAFFGQGTRLTVV.

This clone was counted once. The V call is TRBV18, the J call TRBJ2-1; TRBD1 aligns across 8 bases. CDR3 length: 15 residues. CDR1 is KGHSH, CDR2 LQKENI, per germline. Germline trimming cut 2 bases from V and 4 bases from J; bases unmatched to any gene: 4. For the CDR3, the DNA is TGTGCCAGCTCACCAAGGACAGGGCAATACAATGAGCAGTTCTTC. As protein: CASSPRTGQYNEQFF.

This chain joins TRBV7-3 and TRBJ2-3, with D possibly being TRBD1 (5 bases). CDR3 size: 16 residues. Trimming pared 3 bases from V and 2 bases from J, leaving 15 bases between. In germline, CDR1 is SGHTA, CDR2 FQGTGA. CDR3 sequence: CASSLRRRENTDTQYF. CDR3 DNA: TGTGCCAGCAGCTTGCGTCGCAGGGAAAACACAGATACGCAGTATTTT.

The chain has TRBV4-3 and TRBJ2-5; D perhaps matches TRBD2 (6 bases). Trimming shortened V by 3 bases and J by 2 bases, and 13 bases separated the two germline ends. The CDR3 covers 15 residues. CDR1 and CDR2 (germline): LGHNA, YSLEER. CDR3 sequence (DNA): TGCGCCAGCAGCCAGAGGAGGGAAACTCAAGAGACCCAGTACTTC. It translates to CASSQRRETQETQYF.

This clone appeared a few times. This chain joins TRBV9 and TRBJ2-2; TRBD2 agrees at 7 bases. This CDR3 has 13 amino acids. CDR1 is SGDLS and CDR2 is YYNGEE in the germline V gene. The V and J ends lost 9 bases and 5 bases, in that order; junction bases with no gene match: 7. CDR3 sequence: CATSLGGTGELFF. The CDR3 nucleotides read TGTGCCACGTCCCTGGGGGGGACCGGGGAGCTGTTTTTT.